Below, one TCR beta chain is given with its context. It was with random hexamers that about 0.45 to 1 ug RNA was reverse transcribed. One entry per CDR3 protein, called by TCRdb with MiXCR from the immunoSEQ multiplex PCR reads. The sample has 95,000 to 150,000 distinct CDR3 sequences; roughly 94% are singletons. Sequencing targeted TCR beta in T cells from blood (CD8+ and CD4+). Healthy donors served as the controls. They were matched for age and sex. TEMRA cells were enriched by FACS, while CD8+ and CD4+ T cells were obtained through a negative isolation that was performed magnetically. The data originate from a study of CD8 T cells in Susac syndrome. Sequencing was performed on CD4+ T cells from PBMCs. The receptor was isolated from a human donor in good health.

The CDR3 DNA reads TGTGCCAGCAGCTACCCGGGACAGGGGGCGTATCAAGAGACCCAGTACTTC. As protein: CASSYPGQGAYQETQYF. V is TRBV7-2 and J is TRBJ2-5; 12 bases match TRBD1. The V gene end was trimmed by 4 bases and the J gene end by 2 bases; junction bases not matched to a gene: 8. This CDR3 has 17 residues. Germline V gene sequence: CDR1 SGHTA, CDR2 FQGNSA.